The entry below gives a single T cell receptor beta chain sequence along with its context. Its antigen is not known. This sample is part of a study of shared clonotypes between healthy human individuals. The data were produced by immunoSEQ multiplex PCR, yet TCRdb's version contains in-frame clones alone and is incomplete. The data show approximately 740,000 clones, about 74% seen once. The germline V gene encodes CDR1 KGHSH and CDR2 LQKENI. The CDR3 contains 14 residues. V lost 6 bases, J lost 3 bases, and 15 bases lay in between. Division of CD4+ cells produced a CD45RA+ naive subset and a CD45RA-negative memory subset. General study findings and limits: Genetic and exposure-history diversity was limited by the small donor number.

Sequences were obtained from memory CD4+ T cells sorted from blood. Subset here: CD45RA-negative fraction. The TCR sequence derives from a woman in her 30s in good health. J is TRBJ2-7 and V is TRBV18; no firm D call. CDR3 amino acids: CASSPVSQYYEQYF. In nucleotides, the CDR3 is TGTGCCAGCTCCCCTGTCAGTCAGTACTACGAGCAGTACTTC.